Following are 32 T cell receptor beta chains from one sample sequenced in a study of beta chain features in type 1 diabetes. Study findings and constraints: All four CD4+ subsets of Type 1 diabetes patients contained TCRB CDR3s that were moderately but significantly shorter.

The antigens for these receptors are not known. All of the isolated RNA was reverse transcribed, so expressed TCRB transcripts were sequenced. Produced via immunoSEQ multiplex PCR; TCRdb's table is partial and in-frame only. The sample includes 240,000 or so clones, 20% of them seen just once. Sequencing was performed on naive CD4+ T cells from blood. The source of these receptors is a woman between 35 and 50 years old with type 1 diabetes.

This clone was counted only a few times. The rearrangement links TRBV5-4 to TRBJ2-2; D may be TRBD1 (5 bases). This CDR3 comprises 15 residues. V shed 4 bases and J shed 7 bases, with 17 bases lying between them. In germline, CDR1 is SGHNT, CDR2 YYREEE (reference sequence). The CDR3: CASSHQGYQNGELFF. The CDR3 DNA reads TGTGCCAGCAGCCATCAGGGATATCAGAACGGGGAGCTGTTTTTT.

The rearrangement links TRBV7-8 to TRBJ2-1, with 12 bases fitting TRBD2. The germline V gene encodes CDR1 SGHVS and CDR2 FQNEAQ. Losses at the gene ends were 4 bases for V and 5 bases for J; bases not matched to a gene: 3. The CDR3 is 15 amino acids. CDR3 bases: TGTGCCAGCAGCTCCCGACTAGCGGGGGACAATGAGCAGTTCTTC. It is translated as CASSSRLAGDNEQFF.

The chain links TRBV20-1 to TRBJ2-5, with unresolved D. Germline V gives CDR1 DFQATT, CDR2 SNEGSKA (reference sequence). This CDR3 has 10 amino acids. Trimming cost V 7 bases and J 5 bases, with 8 bases left between them. The CDR3 spells CSVGQETQYF. CDR3 in DNA: TGCAGTGTTGGGCAGGAGACCCAGTACTTC.

The table lists this clone with a few counts. The V call is TRBV11-2, the J call TRBJ1-4; TRBD1 agrees at 9 bases. Germline CDR1 is SGHAT and CDR2 is FQNNGV. The CDR3 loop spans 14 amino acids. The trim removed 3 bases at V and 8 bases at J, leaving 4 bases unmatched. Here the CDR3 DNA reads TGTGCCAGCAGCTTCGGACAGGGGAAGGAAAAACTGTTTTTT. Translated: CASSFGQGKEKLFF.

The chain recombines TRBV30 with TRBJ2-2; TRBD1 is a possible D gene (5 bases). V was cut by 7 bases and J by 6 bases, with 15 bases left in between. In germline, CDR1 is GTSNPN, CDR2 SVGIG (reference sequence). The CDR3 contains 13 residues. CDR3 sequence: CAFSRTTSGELFF. In DNA form, the CDR3 reads TGTGCCTTCTCCCGGACAACATCCGGGGAGCTGTTTTTT.

The chain carries TRBV2 and TRBJ2-5; possible D gene TRBD2, 6 bases. Germline V gene sequence: CDR1 SNHLY, CDR2 FYNNEI. V was clipped by 5 bases and J by 1 base, with 8 bases between them. This CDR3 region has 13 residues. CDR3 nucleotide sequence: TGTGCCAGCAGTCTGGGACTCCAAGAGACCCAGTACTTC. It specifies CASSLGLQETQYF.

The chain couples TRBV5-6 to TRBJ1-1; a possible D gene is TRBD1 (6 bases). The germline CDR1 and CDR2 sequences are SGHDT and YYEEEE. This CDR3 contains 13 residues. V gave up 9 bases and J gave up 0 bases, with 12 bases separating them. Here the CDR3 DNA reads TGTGCCACTAGCCGGACAGTGAACACTGAAGCTTTCTTT. Its protein is CATSRTVNTEAFF.

The chain joins TRBV12-5 to TRBJ1-1; unclear D gene. Trimming stripped 7 bases from V and 6 bases from J, with 15 bases between. The germline V gene has CDR1 LGHNT and CDR2 FRNRAP. There are 13 residues in the CDR3. Here the CDR3 DNA reads TGTGCTAGTGCCCCCGGTCTTTACGCTGAAGCTTTCTTT. Protein product: CASAPGLYAEAFF.

This clone was seen a few times. The chain couples TRBV9 to TRBJ1-1, with TRBD1 matching 11 bases. CDR1 and CDR2 (germline): SGDLS, YYNGEE. The CDR3 is 14 amino acids. The junction had 2 bases not matched to a gene; V was cut back by 3 bases and J by 4 bases. CDR3 region: CASSAGTGGTEAFF. The CDR3 DNA sequence: TGTGCCAGCAGCGCCGGGACAGGGGGCACTGAAGCTTTCTTT.

This chain uses TRBV7-9 with TRBJ2-2; 8 bases match TRBD1. Germline V lookup: CDR1 SEHNR, CDR2 FQNEAQ (reference sequence). Trimming at V came to 11 bases and at J to 4 bases, leaving 9 bases not matched to a gene. The CDR3 loop spans 14 amino acids. CDR3 region: CAAQTGGRTGELFF. The CDR3 DNA sequence: TGTGCCGCCCAAACAGGGGGTCGCACCGGGGAGCTGTTTTTT. Combining the CDR3 with reference TRBV7-9 and TRBJ2-2 gives the whole variable domain DTGVSQNPRHKITKRGQNVTFRCDPISEHNRLYWYRQTLGQGPEFLTYFQNEAQLEKSRLLSDRFSAERPKGSFSTLEIQRTEQGDSAMYLCAAQTGGRTGELFFGEGSRLTVL.

This chain links TRBV29-1 with TRBJ2-1; 11 positions agree with TRBD2. Losses at the gene ends were 4 bases for V and 9 bases for J; bases not matched to a gene: 17. Germline CDR1 SQVTM, CDR2 ANQGSEA. The CDR3 spans 17 residues. The CDR3, as DNA: TGCAGCGTTGCCCATGCCCTCACTAGCGGGAGTTTGAGTGAGCAGTTCTTC. Protein sequence: CSVAHALTSGSLSEQFF.

The chain combines TRBV30 with TRBJ1-2; possible D gene TRBD1, 5 bases. V was trimmed by 0 bases and J by 8 bases, leaving 13 bases between them. There are 13 residues in the CDR3. Germline assignment: CDR1 GTSNPN and CDR2 SVGIG (reference sequence). CDR3: CAWSVSGGGGYTF. Here the CDR3 DNA reads TGTGCCTGGAGTGTATCCGGGGGAGGAGGCTACACCTTC.

This clone was observed a few times. The chain has TRBV7-2 and TRBJ1-1; a weak D match, TRBD1 (6 bases). The CDR3 loop spans 14 amino acids. Germline CDR1 and CDR2: SGHTA and FQGNSA. The V end lost 4 bases, the J end lost 1 base, and 10 bases lay between the germline ends. CDR3 coding DNA: TGTGCCAGCAGCTCAGGGGCCCCGAACACTGAAGCTTTCTTT. It yields the protein CASSSGAPNTEAFF.

This clone appeared a few times. The chain joins TRBV28 to TRBJ1-5, with D possibly matching TRBD1 (5 bases). The germline gives CDR1 MDHEN, CDR2 SYDVKM. The CDR3 length is 12 residues. V lost 3 bases to trimming and J lost 8 bases, with 8 bases between them. DNA for the CDR3: TGTGCCAGCAGTTTGGTAGGGGAGCCCCAGCATTTT. Protein sequence: CASSLVGEPQHF.

The V call is TRBV15, the J call TRBJ2-3; no definite D call. This CDR3 is 15 amino acids long. Germline V CDR1 and CDR2: LNHNV, YYDKDF (reference sequence). The V gene lost 0 bases and the J gene lost 2 bases, with 9 bases spanning the gap. The CDR3 sequence is CATSRDWATTDTQYF. CDR3 DNA sequence: TGTGCCACCAGCAGAGACTGGGCTACCACAGATACGCAGTATTTT.

This clone has more than one count but fewer than ten. This chain links TRBV7-9 with TRBJ2-1; possible D gene TRBD2, 6 bases. Germline CDR1 SEHNR, CDR2 FQNEAQ (reference sequence). The V and J ends lost 5 bases and 9 bases respectively, with 11 bases between them. The CDR3 contains 12 residues. The CDR3 DNA reads as TGTGCCAGCAGCCCAACTAGCTTTGAGCAGTTCTTC. Its protein product is CASSPTSFEQFF.

This chain links TRBV4-2 with TRBJ2-2, with D possibly TRBD1 on 8 matching bases. Per the germline V gene, CDR1 is LGHNA and CDR2 is YNFKEQ. The CDR3 runs 15 residues. Trimming stripped 2 bases from V and 5 bases from J, with 12 bases between. CDR3 loop: CASSQTGGGTGELFF. The DNA for the CDR3 is TGTGCCAGCAGCCAAACAGGGGGGGGAACCGGGGAGCTGTTTTTT.

This clone turned up a few times. V gene TRBV29-1 combines with J gene TRBJ2-1, with 8 bases lining up with TRBD1. Germline-derived CDR1 and CDR2 are SQVTM and ANQGSEA. Trimming removed 6 bases from V and 6 bases from J; junction bases left unmatched: 4. The CDR3 runs 12 residues. The chain's CDR3 is CSVWDRFNEQFF. The CDR3 region has the DNA TGCAGCGTCTGGGACAGGTTCAATGAGCAGTTCTTC.

This clone was observed a few times. The J gene is TRBJ1-5, the V gene TRBV30, with TRBD1 matching over 10 bases. CDR1 GTSNPN and CDR2 SVGIG come from the germline V gene (reference sequence). The junction had 3 bases not matched to a gene; V was cut back by 4 bases and J by 6 bases. The CDR3 runs 13 residues. CDR3 DNA sequence: TGTGCCTGGATCGGACAGGGGGGTCAGCCCCAGCATTTT. Translation gives CAWIGQGGQPQHF.

This clone turned up a few times. This sequence joins TRBV4-3 and TRBJ1-2; tentative D call: TRBD1 (6 bases). V dropped 3 bases and J dropped 3 bases, with 14 bases sitting between them. This CDR3 is built from 15 residues. The V gene's germline CDR1 is LGHNA and CDR2 YSLEER. CDR3 coding DNA: TGCGCCAGCAGCCAGGGGGAGGGGGTCGACTATGGCTACACCTTC. Translating gives CASSQGEGVDYGYTF.

This clone came up a few times. The chain has TRBV7-2 and TRBJ2-7, with D possibly TRBD1 on 6 matching bases. CDR3 length: 15 amino acids. Between the trimmed V and J ends, which lost 5 bases and 3 bases, there was a span of 17 bases. CDR1 is SGHTA and CDR2 is FQGNSA in the germline V gene. The chain's CDR3 is CASSLRSRGYYEQYF. CDR3 coding DNA: TGTGCCAGCAGCCTCCGGAGCAGGGGTTACTACGAGCAGTACTTC.

The V call is TRBV6-6, the J call TRBJ1-2; no reliable D call. The CDR3 is made up of 13 amino acids. The germline V gene has CDR1 MNHNY and CDR2 SVGAGI (reference sequence). Trimming pared 7 bases from V and 1 base from J, leaving 10 bases between. CDR3 sequence (DNA): TGTGCCAGCAAAGGCGGTGGTAACTATGGCTACACCTTC. This sequence encodes CASKGGGNYGYTF.

The V and J genes are TRBV6-5 and TRBJ1-1; perhaps TRBD1 as D (6 bases). Germline V lookup: CDR1 MNHEY, CDR2 SVGAGI. Deletions cut 3 bases from V and 6 bases from J, with 14 bases between. The CDR3 runs to 14 residues. The CDR3 sequence: CASSYTGNGAEAFF. The CDR3 nucleotides are TGTGCCAGCAGTTATACAGGGAACGGCGCTGAAGCTTTCTTT.

This clone was recorded a few times. The chain employs TRBV28 and TRBJ2-1; TRBD1 agrees at 9 bases. The CDR3 runs 15 residues. Germline assignment: CDR1 MDHEN and CDR2 SYDVKM. V lost 5 bases, J lost 3 bases, and 5 bases stayed unmatched. The CDR3 reads CASSPQGAIYNEQFF. CDR3 nucleotide sequence: TGTGCCAGCAGTCCACAGGGGGCCATCTACAATGAGCAGTTCTTC.

This clone has more than one count but fewer than ten. The chain couples TRBV13 to TRBJ1-1, with a possible D match to TRBD1 (5 bases). The germline V gene has CDR1 PRHDT and CDR2 FYEKMQ (reference sequence). CDR3 length: 14 amino acids. V gave up 4 bases and J gave up 1 base, with 10 bases separating them. CDR3 loop: CASSSGGENTEAFF. CDR3 DNA sequence: TGTGCCAGCAGCTCCGGGGGGGAGAACACTGAAGCTTTCTTT.

The V call is TRBV6-6, the J call TRBJ1-1; 7 bases line up with TRBD1. The length of the CDR3 is 13 residues. Germline V gene lookup returns CDR1 MNHNY and CDR2 SVGAGI (reference sequence). After removal of 6 bases from V and 3 bases from J, the junction contained 4 bases not matched to a gene. The CDR3 loop reads CASRGTEDTEAFF. DNA of the CDR3: TGTGCCAGCAGGGGGACAGAGGACACTGAAGCTTTCTTT.

A few counts support this clone. V and J are TRBV5-1 and TRBJ2-3; 7 positions match TRBD2. Trimming removed 4 bases from V and 1 base from J; junction bases left unmatched: 3. The CDR3 has 14 amino acids. CDR1 and CDR2 (germline): SGHRS, YFSETQ. The DNA of the CDR3 is TGCGCCAGCAGCGGTCGGGGGGGCACAGATACGCAGTATTTT. Encoded protein: CASSGRGGTDTQYF.

The chain carries TRBV18 and TRBJ2-1, with TRBD2 matching 8 bases. J gave up 2 bases and V 6 bases, and 21 bases lay outside the gene matches. The CDR3 runs to 20 residues. Looked up from germline, CDR1 is KGHSH and CDR2 is LQKENI. The CDR3 loop is CASSPLGTSYSGAAYNEQFF. In nucleotides, the CDR3 is TGTGCCAGCTCGCCGCTCGGGACATCATATAGCGGGGCGGCCTACAATGAGCAGTTCTTC.

This clone was counted between two and nine times. This sequence joins TRBV18 and TRBJ1-2; unclear D gene. The CDR3 has 13 amino acids. Germline V lookup: CDR1 KGHSH, CDR2 LQKENI. V gave up 3 bases and J gave up 0 bases, with 5 bases separating them. The CDR3 loop reads CASSPSANYGYTF. The CDR3 region has the DNA TGTGCCAGCTCACCCTCCGCTAACTATGGCTACACCTTC. Full variable domain (remainder filled in from reference TRBV18 and TRBJ1-2): NAGVMQNPRHLVRRRGQEARLRCSPMKGHSHVYWYRQLPEEGLKFMVYLQKENIIDESGMPKERFSAEFPKEGPSILRIQQVVRGDSAAYFCASSPSANYGYTFGSGTRLTVV.

The V and J genes are TRBV27 and TRBJ1-2, with D perhaps matching TRBD1 (6 bases). CDR3 length: 14 amino acids. V gave up 5 bases and J gave up 4 bases, with 14 bases separating them. Germline loops: CDR1 MNHEY, CDR2 SMNVEV (reference sequence). The CDR3 bases are TGTGCCAGCAGTATTTCAGGGGAGGGCTATGGCTACACCTTC. Translated: CASSISGEGYGYTF.

The chain is built from TRBV5-1 and TRBJ2-7, with a tentative D call TRBD1 (5 bases). Germline lookup yields CDR1 SGHRS and CDR2 YFSETQ. CDR3 length equals 14 residues. The germline V and J ends were trimmed by 2 bases and 3 bases, with 12 bases remaining between them. CDR3: CASSFSDRDYEQYF. CDR3 nucleotides: TGCGCCAGCAGCTTTAGTGACAGAGACTACGAGCAGTACTTC.

V usage is TRBV10-3 and J usage is TRBJ2-7; a weak D match, TRBD2 (5 bases). V lost 0 bases to trimming and J lost 5 bases, with 11 bases between them. The CDR3 consists of 14 residues. The germline V gene has CDR1 ENHRY and CDR2 SYGVKD. CDR3 sequence reads: CAISESTGGDEQYF. As DNA, the CDR3 is TGTGCCATCAGTGAGTCGACTGGAGGAGACGAGCAGTACTTC.